The 8 T cell receptor beta chains below come from one sample, sequenced in a study of T cells in tuberculosis (dated by TCRdb to about 2018). Library creation used the immunoSEQ multiplex PCR assay. The table was pulled from immuneACCESS by TCRdb, which kept in-frame rearrangements only. Such tables lose some clones; where checked, under half of the loss comes from unresolved V genes, and the rest has no known cause. Recorded for this sample are around 32,000 clones; around 94% of them occurred a single time. Together, the top ten hold approximately 8% of the sample. Sequenced sample: PBMCs. The receptor source for this set is a donor aged 10 to 29 with latent tuberculosis or without tuberculosis infection.

V is TRBV9 and J is TRBJ2-5; 9 bases are a match to TRBD1. Germline lookup yields CDR1 SGDLS and CDR2 YYNGEE. This CDR3 is 15 amino acids long. The ends lost 2 bases at V and 0 bases at J; junction bases unmatched: 2. CDR3 sequence reads: CASSVRDRDQETQYF. In nucleotides, the CDR3 is TGTGCCAGCAGCGTCCGGGACAGGGACCAAGAGACCCAGTACTTC.

The chain combines TRBV7-2 with TRBJ2-2, with a weak D call TRBD2 (6 bases). The CDR3 is 16 residues long. Germline-derived CDR1 and CDR2 are SGHTA and FQGNSA. V lost 2 bases and J lost 1, with 11 bases in between. CDR3 nucleotide sequence: TGTGCCAGCAGCTTAATCGCCGGGGGGAACACCGGGGAGCTGTTTTTT. Translated, it gives CASSLIAGGNTGELFF.

The rearrangement joins TRBV5-1 to TRBJ2-1; 11 positions agree with TRBD2. This CDR3 is 15 amino acids long. Trimming removed 5 bases from V and 4 bases from J; junction bases left unmatched: 5. Germline CDR1 and CDR2: SGHRS and YFSETQ. The CDR3 DNA reads TGCGCCAGCAGTTCGGGACTAGCGGAGTACAATGAGCAGTTCTTC. It yields the protein CASSSGLAEYNEQFF.

The J gene is TRBJ1-1, the V gene TRBV4-1, with a possible D match to TRBD1 (6 bases). CDR3 length equals 18 residues. V shed 1 base and J shed 2 bases, with 20 bases lying between them. Germline CDR1 MGHRA, CDR2 YSYEKL. CDR3 protein: CASSQVRGNYRDNTEAFF. The CDR3 DNA is TGCGCCAGCAGCCAAGTAAGGGGGAACTACAGGGATAACACTGAAGCTTTCTTT.

This clone showed up just once. One end of the junction fails to match germline, which may point to a read error. The rearrangement links TRBV7-2 to TRBJ2-3; 9 bases map to TRBD2. The CDR3 runs 15 residues. Germline CDR1 reads SGHTA; CDR2 reads FQGNSA. CDR3: CASSIAGVSTDTQYF. The CDR3 DNA follows: TGTGCCAGCAGCATAGCGGGAGTGAGCACAGATACGCAGTATTTT.

This clone was seen just once. This chain uses TRBV27 with TRBJ1-3, with 9 bases that match TRBD1. Germline-derived CDR1 and CDR2 are MNHEY and SMNVEV (reference sequence). The CDR3 runs to 15 residues. With V trimmed by 5 bases and J by 2 bases, 4 bases remained unmatched. The chain's CDR3 is CASSPRDRAGNTIYF. DNA for the CDR3: TGTGCCAGCAGTCCCCGGGACAGGGCTGGAAACACCATATATTTT.

In DNA form, the CDR3 reads TGCGCCAGCAGCTTGGCGGCAACTAATGAAAAACTGTTTTTT. It codes for CASSLAATNEKLFF. J is TRBJ1-4 and V is TRBV5-1; no reliable D call. The CDR3 is 14 amino acids. CDR1 is SGHRS, CDR2 YFSETQ, per germline. V was pared by 0 bases and J by 0 bases, with 3 bases between.

The rearrangement links TRBV6-5 to TRBJ1-2; D uncertain. Trimming stripped 6 bases from V and 8 bases from J, with 19 bases between. The CDR3 has 14 amino acids. Germline V gives CDR1 MNHEY, CDR2 SVGAGI. In DNA, the CDR3 is TGTGCCAGCAGCCCCGGGATATATCTCCGGGGCTACACCTTC. Its protein is CASSPGIYLRGYTF.